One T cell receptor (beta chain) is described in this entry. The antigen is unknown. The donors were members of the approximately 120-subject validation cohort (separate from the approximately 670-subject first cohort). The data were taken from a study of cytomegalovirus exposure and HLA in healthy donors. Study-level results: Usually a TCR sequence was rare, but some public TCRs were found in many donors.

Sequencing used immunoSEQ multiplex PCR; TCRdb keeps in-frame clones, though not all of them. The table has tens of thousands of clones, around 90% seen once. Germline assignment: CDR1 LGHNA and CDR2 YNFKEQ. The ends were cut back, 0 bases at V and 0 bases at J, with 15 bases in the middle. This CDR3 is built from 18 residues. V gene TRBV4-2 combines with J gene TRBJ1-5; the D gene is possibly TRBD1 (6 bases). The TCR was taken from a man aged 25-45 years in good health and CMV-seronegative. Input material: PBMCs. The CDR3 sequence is CASSQDLPGHHSNQPQHF. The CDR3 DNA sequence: TGTGCCAGCAGCCAAGATCTGCCGGGACACCATAGCAATCAGCCCCAGCATTTT.